Shown below are 3 T cell receptor beta chains from a single sample sequenced in a study of shared clonotypes between healthy human individuals. Naive CD8 cells, CD45RO-negative and positively selected for CCR7, excluded terminally differentiated effector memory CD45RA+ cells. TCRdb's table, derived via immunoSEQ multiplex PCR, lists solely in-frame clones and lacks some. The data contain about 2 million clones, about 95% of them singletons. The sequenced material came from naive CD8+ T cells sorted from blood. All receptors derive from a man aged 18 to 29 in good health.

This clone was seen just once. The chain employs TRBV11-2 and TRBJ2-5; 8 bases agree with TRBD1. Losses at the gene ends were 1 base for V and 6 bases for J; bases not matched to a gene: 4. In germline, CDR1 is SGHAT, CDR2 FQNNGV. The CDR3 has 14 amino acids. CDR3 DNA sequence: TGTGCCAGCAGCTTAGTTGGACAGGGCCAGACCCAGTACTTC. Protein: CASSLVGQGQTQYF.

The chain combines TRBV27 with TRBJ1-1, with 9 bases identical to TRBD1. The germline V gene has CDR1 MNHEY and CDR2 SMNVEV (reference sequence). With V trimmed by 4 bases and J by 4 bases, 10 bases remained unmatched. CDR3 length: 16 residues. The DNA of the CDR3 is TGTGCCAGCAGTTCGTCCAGGGACAGGGTTGGCACTGAAGCTTTCTTT. Amino acid sequence: CASSSSRDRVGTEAFF.

As regards this clone: The same CDR3 is also encoded by other DNA sequences in this sample. This rearrangement joins TRBV27 to TRBJ2-7; 9 bases are shared with TRBD1. This CDR3 contains 16 residues. Germline lookup yields CDR1 MNHEY and CDR2 SMNVEV (reference sequence). V lost 0 bases and J lost 3; bases outside the gene matches: 6. The CDR3 loop reads CASSLSPGTGSYEQYF. CDR3 sequence (DNA): TGTGCCAGCAGTTTATCCCCTGGGACAGGGAGCTACGAGCAGTACTTC.